Each of the 19 T cell receptor beta chains below was sequenced from the same sample in a study of identifying expanded T cells in peripheral blood. Sequencing used immunoSEQ multiplex PCR; TCRdb keeps in-frame clones, though not all of them. The table includes approximately 100,000 clones, around 89% detected once. The sequencing sample was made of blood. The receptors were gathered from a person aged 18 to 75 in good health.

The chain has TRBV5-4 and TRBJ2-7, with D possibly being TRBD1 or TRBD2 (5 bases each). The CDR3 runs 14 residues. Trimming took off 1 base at V and 0 bases at J, with 8 bases between the two ends. From germline, CDR1 is SGHNT and CDR2 YYREEE (reference sequence). The CDR3 sequence is CASSLPGSSYEQYF. For the CDR3, the DNA is TGTGCCAGCAGCTTGCCAGGGAGCTCCTACGAGCAGTACTTC. Using reference TRBV5-4 and TRBJ2-7 for the parts outside the CDR3, the full variable domain is ETGVTQSPTHLIKTRGQQVTLRCSSQSGHNTVSWYQQALGQGPQFIFQYYREEENGRGNFPPRFSGLQFPNYSSELNVNALELDDSALYLCASSLPGSSYEQYFGPGTRLTVT.

The rearrangement joins TRBV25-1 to TRBJ1-1, with a possible D match to TRBD1 (5 bases). Germline V gene lookup returns CDR1 MGHDK and CDR2 SYGVNS. V lost 7 bases and J 2 bases, leaving 8 bases between the germline ends. This CDR3 has 12 residues. For the CDR3, the DNA is TGTGCCAGCAATAGGGGCAACACTGAAGCTTTCTTT. Residues: CASNRGNTEAFF. The entire variable domain, with the rest obtained from reference TRBV25-1 and TRBJ1-1, is as follows: EADIYQTPRYLVIGTGKKITLECSQTMGHDKMYWYQQDPGMELHLIHYSYGVNSTEKGDLSSESTVSRIRTEHFPLTLESARPSHTSQYLCASNRGNTEAFFGQGTRLTVV.

Only one count was recorded for this clone. The V call is TRBV11-3, the J call TRBJ2-7; 7 bases fit TRBD2. This CDR3 is built from 12 residues. The ends lost 5 bases at V and 6 bases at J; junction bases unmatched: 4. Germline V gene sequence: CDR1 SGHNT, CDR2 YENEEA. The CDR3 region is CASSGERGEQYF. For the CDR3, the DNA is TGTGCCAGCAGCGGGGAGCGGGGCGAGCAGTACTTC. Combining the CDR3 with reference TRBV11-3 and TRBJ2-7 gives the whole variable domain EAGVVQSPRYKIIEKKQPVAFWCNPISGHNTLYWYLQNLGQGPELLIRYENEEAVDDSQLPKDRFSAERLKGVDSTLKIQPAELGDSAVYLCASSGERGEQYFGPGTRLTVT.

The chain recombines TRBV5-6 with TRBJ1-1; 7 nucleotides agree with TRBD1. V trimming: 0 bases; J trimming: 3 bases; junction bases outside the gene matches: 8. The CDR3 totals 16 residues. Germline V gene data show CDR1 as SGHDT and CDR2 as YYEEEE. The CDR3 nucleotides read TGTGCCAGCAGCTTGGTACCGGACAGGAAAGACACTGAAGCTTTCTTT. Translated: CASSLVPDRKDTEAFF. Full variable domain (outside the CDR3, taken from reference TRBV5-6 and TRBJ1-1): DAGVTQSPTHLIKTRGQQVTLRCSPKSGHDTVSWYQQALGQGPQFIFQYYEEEERQRGNFPDRFSGHQFPNYSSELNVNALLLGDSALYLCASSLVPDRKDTEAFFGQGTRLTVV.

This chain connects TRBV18 to TRBJ1-5; D not certain. CDR1 and CDR2 from the germline V gene are KGHSH and LQKENI. Trimming shortened V by 3 bases and J by 0 bases, and 9 bases separated the two germline ends. CDR3 length: 15 amino acids. The chain's CDR3 is CASSPARYSNQPQHF. CDR3 DNA sequence: TGTGCCAGCTCACCTGCCAGGTATAGCAATCAGCCCCAGCATTTT.

The CDR3 DNA sequence: TGCGCCAGCAGACAGGACTCTGGGGCCAACGTCCTGACTTTC. Amino acids: CASRQDSGANVLTF. The chain carries TRBV5-1 and TRBJ2-6, with D possibly TRBD1 on 5 matching bases. V shed 5 bases and J shed 0 bases, with 6 bases lying between them. The CDR3 is 14 residues long. Germline V gene sequence: CDR1 SGHRS, CDR2 YFSETQ.

The chain employs TRBV28 and TRBJ1-2, with TRBD1 matching 8 bases. Germline values: CDR1 MDHEN, CDR2 SYDVKM. The CDR3 is made up of 13 amino acids. Germline trimming cut 9 bases from V and 3 bases from J; bases unmatched to any gene: 6. CDR3: CASTRGRDYGYTF. As DNA, the CDR3 is TGTGCCAGTACCAGGGGGCGCGACTATGGCTACACCTTC.

The V gene is TRBV23-1, the J gene TRBJ2-3, with 8 bases fitting TRBD1. TRBV23-1 is an ORF, with its function uncertain. The J segment lost 5 bases and the V segment lost 6 bases, leaving 10 bases of the junction unmatched. CDR3 size: 15 residues. In nucleotides, the CDR3 is TGCGCCAGCAGGTCCGGACAGGGACCGGAAGATACGCAGTATTTT. It yields the protein CASRSGQGPEDTQYF.

V usage is TRBV28 and J usage is TRBJ1-1; D unresolved. The length of the CDR3 is 13 residues. Trimming removed 1 base from V and 4 bases from J, with 7 bases in between. Germline CDR1 is MDHEN and CDR2 is SYDVKM. CDR3 sequence: CASSLYGLTEAFF. CDR3 in DNA: TGTGCCAGCAGTTTATACGGACTCACTGAAGCTTTCTTT.

The rearrangement links TRBV6-5 to TRBJ2-3; 13 bases line up with TRBD2. Trimming took 4 bases from V and 4 from J; bases not matched to a gene: 5. CDR3 length equals 16 residues. Germline loops: CDR1 MNHEY, CDR2 SVGAGI. CDR3: CASSSWTSGSPDTQYF. DNA of the CDR3: TGTGCCAGCAGTTCCTGGACTAGCGGGAGCCCAGATACGCAGTATTTT.

The V call is TRBV11-2, the J call TRBJ2-7; tentatively, D is TRBD1 or TRBD2 (6 bases each). This CDR3 is 17 amino acids long. CDR1 is SGHAT and CDR2 is FQNNGV in the germline V gene. V was clipped by 1 base and J by 5 bases, with 21 bases between them. CDR3 in DNA: TGTGCCAGCAGCTTAGTACGGGAGCTAGCGAGGGGGAACGAGCAGTACTTC. Its protein product is CASSLVRELARGNEQYF.

The V and J genes are TRBV7-6 and TRBJ2-3, with TRBD2 matching over 12 bases. With V trimmed by 4 bases and J by 4 bases, 6 bases remained unmatched. Germline lookup yields CDR1 SGHVS and CDR2 FNYEAQ. CDR3 length equals 16 residues. The DNA for the CDR3 is TGTGCCAGCAGCTCCTTGACTAGCGGGGGAGCAGATACGCAGTATTTT. Protein product: CASSSLTSGGADTQYF.

V gene TRBV4-1 combines with J gene TRBJ1-6; 8 bases line up with TRBD1. J gave up 0 bases and V 0 bases, and 4 bases lay outside the gene matches. The CDR3 covers 18 residues. Per germline, CDR1 MGHRA and CDR2 YSYEKL. The CDR3 nucleotides read TGCGCCAGCAGCCAAGACAGGGGGCTTCTCTCCTATAATTCACCCCTCCACTTT. Translated, it gives CASSQDRGLLSYNSPLHF.

The chain uses TRBV10-3 and TRBJ1-1, with D perhaps TRBD1 (6 bases). The CDR3 is 12 amino acids. In germline, CDR1 is ENHRY, CDR2 SYGVKD. V lost 4 bases, J lost 6 bases, and 9 bases lay in between. CDR3: CAISAGQSEAFF. CDR3 DNA: TGTGCCATCAGTGCTGGACAGTCTGAAGCTTTCTTT.

DNA of the CDR3: TGTGCCAGCAGTTATCGGTCGGGAGCCGTTGAAGCTTTCTTT. This sequence encodes CASSYRSGAVEAFF. This rearrangement joins TRBV6-5 to TRBJ1-1; D remains unclear. The CDR3 is 14 amino acids. Germline V gene lookup returns CDR1 MNHEY and CDR2 SVGAGI. The V and J ends lost 3 bases and 7 bases respectively, with 15 bases between them.

V usage is TRBV13 and J usage is TRBJ2-1; TRBD2 is a possible D gene (5 bases). The CDR3 runs to 14 residues. The V end lost 5 bases, the J end lost 3 bases, and 11 bases lay between the germline ends. In germline, CDR1 is PRHDT, CDR2 FYEKMQ (reference sequence). The CDR3, as DNA: TGTGCCAGCAGCCGGACTGCGGACTACAATGAGCAGTTCTTC. Translated, it gives CASSRTADYNEQFF.

The rearrangement uses TRBV6-5 and TRBJ2-1; D perhaps matches TRBD1 (5 bases). V was pared by 6 bases and J by 3 bases, with 9 bases between. Germline V CDR1 and CDR2: MNHEY, SVGAGI. This CDR3 has 13 residues. The chain's CDR3 is CASRSDNYNEQFF. CDR3 sequence (DNA): TGTGCCAGCAGATCGGACAACTACAATGAGCAGTTCTTC.

This chain joins TRBV5-1 and TRBJ1-2; 10 bases map to TRBD1. Trimming cost V 4 bases and J 8 bases; bases outside gene matches: 5. Germline CDR1 SGHRS, CDR2 YFSETQ. The CDR3 has 13 residues. The CDR3 sequence: CASSPGTGDGYTF. The CDR3 nucleotides are TGCGCCAGCAGCCCTGGGACAGGGGACGGCTACACCTTC.

V is TRBV27 and J is TRBJ2-3, with a weak D call TRBD2 (5 bases). The CDR3 has 13 residues. V was cut by 5 bases and J by 6 bases, with 12 bases left in between. The germline V gene has CDR1 MNHEY and CDR2 SMNVEV (reference sequence). CDR3 region: CASSINRGDTQYF. The CDR3 bases are TGTGCCAGCAGTATAAACCGAGGGGATACGCAGTATTTT.